The rows below give T cell receptor beta chains drawn from one sample of a study of T cell clonotyping in hematopoietic cell transplantation. Here immunoSEQ multiplex PCR was the method, and the copy in TCRdb shows in-frame clones only, minus some. The sample yields some 29,000 clones, less than 85% seen once. Sequences were derived from peripheral blood mononuclear cells, sampled before stem cell transplant. The receptors stem from a middle-aged man with acute myeloid leukemia. Some clones in this sample may be carry-over from other donors' samples. The CDR3 runs from the conserved cysteine through the conserved F or W. D genes are given only for firm matches. A clone size is listed for some rows: how often the clone was seen (once, few, many), or a class if it is expanded.

v_call: TRBV9
j_call: TRBJ1-3
d_call: TRBD1
cdr3_length: 15
clone_size: few
cdr3_nt: TGTGCCAGCAGCGTAGAGACAGGGTCTGGAAACACCATATATTTT
cdr3_aa: CASSVETGSGNTIYF

v_call: TRBV11-3
j_call: TRBJ2-1
d_call: NA
cdr3_length: 13
clone_size: NA
cdr3_nt: TGTGCCAGCAGCTCCTCTAGATCCGATGAGCAGTTCTTC
cdr3_aa: CASSSSRSDEQFF

v_call: TRBV2
j_call: TRBJ2-7
d_call: NA
cdr3_length: 14
clone_size: NA
cdr3_nt: TGTGCCAGCAGAAGGACGCAACCCCCATACGAGCAGTACTTC
cdr3_aa: CASRRTQPPYEQYF

v_call: TRBV5-1
j_call: TRBJ1-3
d_call: TRBD1
cdr3_length: 16
clone_size: NA
cdr3_nt: TGCGCCAGCAGCTATGCCGGGACAGGTAGAAGAAACACCATATATTTT
cdr3_aa: CASSYAGTGRRNTIYF

v_call: TRBV28
j_call: TRBJ1-2
d_call: NA
cdr3_length: 13
clone_size: few
cdr3_nt: TGTGCCAGTTCCGACGGGGCAAGCTATGGCTACACCTTC
cdr3_aa: CASSDGASYGYTF

v_call: TRBV15
j_call: TRBJ2-2
d_call: NA
cdr3_length: 19
clone_size: NA
cdr3_nt: TGTGCCACCAGCAATCCCGAAGGGAAAAGGTTTCCTTATACCGGGGAGCTGTTTTTT
cdr3_aa: CATSNPEGKRFPYTGELFF

v_call: TRBV5-4
j_call: TRBJ2-1
d_call: NA
cdr3_length: 12
clone_size: NA
cdr3_nt: TGTGCCAGCAGCCTAAGCTACAATGAGCAGTTCTTC
cdr3_aa: CASSLSYNEQFF

v_call: TRBV10-3
j_call: TRBJ2-1
d_call: NA
cdr3_length: 15
clone_size: NA
cdr3_nt: TGTGCCATCAGTGGCCAGGCCGGGGGAGGAGGTGAGCAGTTCTTC
cdr3_aa: CAISGQAGGGGEQFF

v_call: TRBV6-5
j_call: TRBJ1-2
d_call: NA
cdr3_length: 14
clone_size: NA
cdr3_nt: TGTGCCAGCAGAGCCGCGGGGTCTCTCTATGGCTACACCTTC
cdr3_aa: CASRAAGSLYGYTF

v_call: TRBV6-1
j_call: TRBJ1-4
d_call: NA
cdr3_length: 13
clone_size: NA
cdr3_nt: TGTGCCAGCAGTAAGACATTTAATGAAAAACTGTTTTTT
cdr3_aa: CASSKTFNEKLFF

v_call: TRBV5-6
j_call: TRBJ2-1
d_call: NA
cdr3_length: 15
clone_size: NA
cdr3_nt: TGTGCCAGCAGCTTGGATGTGACAGGAGGTGATGAGCAGTTCTTC
cdr3_aa: CASSLDVTGGDEQFF

v_call: TRBV10-3
j_call: TRBJ1-2
d_call: TRBD1
cdr3_length: 14
clone_size: NA
cdr3_nt: TGTGCCATCAGTGAGTCGGGGGACAGGGGCGGCTACACCTTC
cdr3_aa: CAISESGDRGGYTF

v_call: TRBV4-1
j_call: TRBJ2-7
d_call: TRBD1
cdr3_length: 14
clone_size: NA
cdr3_nt: TGCGCCAGCAGCGTTTCGACAGGGGTCTACGAGCAGTACTTC
cdr3_aa: CASSVSTGVYEQYF

v_call: TRBV4-1
j_call: TRBJ1-4
d_call: TRBD1
cdr3_length: 15
clone_size: NA
cdr3_nt: TGCGCCAGCAGCCAAGGACAGGGAGGATGGGAAAAACTGTTTTTT
cdr3_aa: CASSQGQGGWEKLFF

v_call: TRBV19
j_call: TRBJ1-2
d_call: NA
cdr3_length: 14
clone_size: NA
cdr3_nt: TGTGCCAGCGCCACTCGGGCAGGGCCCTATGGCTACACCTTC
cdr3_aa: CASATRAGPYGYTF

v_call: TRBV19
j_call: TRBJ1-1
d_call: NA
cdr3_length: 13
clone_size: NA
cdr3_nt: TGTGCCAGTGGGTCGCAGGGTGGGACTGAAGCTTTCTTT
cdr3_aa: CASGSQGGTEAFF

v_call: TRBV28
j_call: TRBJ2-1
d_call: NA
cdr3_length: 14
clone_size: few
cdr3_nt: TGTGCCAGCAGAGAAATGGGACGCTACAATGAGCAGTTCTTC
cdr3_aa: CASREMGRYNEQFF

v_call: TRBV6-1
j_call: TRBJ2-7
d_call: TRBD1
cdr3_length: 15
clone_size: NA
cdr3_nt: TGTGCCAGCAGTGCAACCGGGACAGGGTCCTACGAGCAGTACTTC
cdr3_aa: CASSATGTGSYEQYF

v_call: TRBV4-2
j_call: TRBJ2-5
d_call: NA
cdr3_length: 16
clone_size: once
cdr3_nt: TGTGCCAGCAGCCGGAACTTCGGGGGCGCTACTGAGACCCAGTACTTC
cdr3_aa: CASSRNFGGATETQYF

v_call: TRBV7-9
j_call: TRBJ2-1
d_call: TRBD2
cdr3_length: 19
clone_size: NA
cdr3_nt: TGTGCCAGCAGCCCGATTCAACTGGCGGGAGGACCTACCTACAATGAGCAGTTCTTC
cdr3_aa: CASSPIQLAGGPTYNEQFF

v_call: TRBV4-2
j_call: TRBJ1-2
d_call: NA
cdr3_length: 16
clone_size: NA
cdr3_nt: TGTGCCAGCAGCTCCGATTCGGGCACAGGGAAGGATGGCTACACCTTC
cdr3_aa: CASSSDSGTGKDGYTF

v_call: TRBV6-6
j_call: TRBJ2-7
d_call: TRBD2
cdr3_length: 14
clone_size: NA
cdr3_nt: TGTGCCAGCAGTTACTCGGAGGACGCGGGAGGGCAGTACTTC
cdr3_aa: CASSYSEDAGGQYF

v_call: TRBV7-3
j_call: TRBJ2-2
d_call: TRBD1
cdr3_length: 13
clone_size: NA
cdr3_nt: TGTGCCAGCAGCCCGGACAGGGCCGGGGAGCTGTTTTTT
cdr3_aa: CASSPDRAGELFF

v_call: TRBV5-1
j_call: TRBJ2-5
d_call: TRBD1
cdr3_length: 14
clone_size: NA
cdr3_nt: TGCGCCAGCAGCTACGGACAGGCCCCAGAGACCCAGTACTTC
cdr3_aa: CASSYGQAPETQYF

v_call: TRBV7-7
j_call: TRBJ2-1
d_call: NA
cdr3_length: 15
clone_size: NA
cdr3_nt: TGTGCTAGCAGCTTCGCCTATGGGGACTACAATGAGCAGTTCTTC
cdr3_aa: CASSFAYGDYNEQFF

v_call: TRBV7-8
j_call: TRBJ2-3
d_call: NA
cdr3_length: 15
clone_size: NA
cdr3_nt: TGTGCCAGCAGCTTAGCTCAGGGCCGGAAAGATACGCAGTATTTT
cdr3_aa: CASSLAQGRKDTQYF

v_call: TRBV2
j_call: TRBJ1-1
d_call: NA
cdr3_length: 14
clone_size: NA
cdr3_nt: TGTGCCAGCAGTGAAGCGTGGGCCGGATCTGAAGCTTTCTTT
cdr3_aa: CASSEAWAGSEAFF

v_call: TRBV28
j_call: TRBJ1-3
d_call: NA
cdr3_length: 16
clone_size: few
cdr3_nt: TGTGCCAGCAGCCCTCCACAGTTGTACTCTGGAAACACCATATATTTT
cdr3_aa: CASSPPQLYSGNTIYF

v_call: TRBV28
j_call: TRBJ1-6
d_call: NA
cdr3_length: 15
clone_size: NA
cdr3_nt: TGTGCCAGCAGTTTAGGGGTTACCTATAATTCACCCCTCCACTTT
cdr3_aa: CASSLGVTYNSPLHF

v_call: TRBV19
j_call: TRBJ1-5
d_call: NA
cdr3_length: 13
clone_size: NA
cdr3_nt: TGTGCCAGTAGTATCGAGAACAATCAGCCCCAGCATTTT
cdr3_aa: CASSIENNQPQHF

v_call: TRBV28
j_call: TRBJ1-2
d_call: NA
cdr3_length: 15
clone_size: few
cdr3_nt: TGTGCCAGCAGTCAATCGGGACAATTGGACTATGGCTACACCTTC
cdr3_aa: CASSQSGQLDYGYTF

v_call: TRBV5-4
j_call: TRBJ2-7
d_call: TRBD2
cdr3_length: 16
clone_size: NA
cdr3_nt: TGTGCCAGCAGCCTGGGCGGTACAGCGGGATCCCACGAGCAGTACTTC
cdr3_aa: CASSLGGTAGSHEQYF

v_call: TRBV15
j_call: TRBJ2-7
d_call: NA
cdr3_length: 15
clone_size: few
cdr3_nt: TGTGCCACCAGCAGAGATGCCCTAGGGACGGGTGAGCAGTACTTC
cdr3_aa: CATSRDALGTGEQYF

v_call: TRBV11-2
j_call: TRBJ2-5
d_call: NA
cdr3_length: 13
clone_size: NA
cdr3_nt: TGTGCCAGCAGCCCCCCTTACTCAGAGACCCAGTACTTC
cdr3_aa: CASSPPYSETQYF

v_call: TRBV28
j_call: TRBJ2-7
d_call: NA
cdr3_length: 14
clone_size: NA
cdr3_nt: TGTGCCAGCAGTTTCGTGGCAGGTACCTACGAGCAGTACTTC
cdr3_aa: CASSFVAGTYEQYF

v_call: TRBV5-1
j_call: TRBJ1-2
d_call: NA
cdr3_length: 15
clone_size: once
cdr3_nt: TGCGCCAGCAGCTCCGCGGGACGGACTAACTATGGCTACACCTTC
cdr3_aa: CASSSAGRTNYGYTF

v_call: TRBV10-3
j_call: TRBJ2-3
d_call: NA
cdr3_length: 15
clone_size: NA
cdr3_nt: TGTGCCATCAGTGAACTGGGACCGCGCACAGATACGCAGTATTTT
cdr3_aa: CAISELGPRTDTQYF

v_call: TRBV27
j_call: TRBJ2-7
d_call: NA
cdr3_length: 17
clone_size: NA
cdr3_nt: TGTGCCAGCAGTGGGATGTGGGGGACGCGGGAATCCTACGAGCAGTACTTC
cdr3_aa: CASSGMWGTRESYEQYF

v_call: TRBV7-8
j_call: TRBJ1-3
d_call: NA
cdr3_length: 14
clone_size: NA
cdr3_nt: TGTGCCAGCAGCTTATCAGGGTCTGGAAACACCATATATTTT
cdr3_aa: CASSLSGSGNTIYF

v_call: TRBV28
j_call: TRBJ1-4
d_call: NA
cdr3_length: 14
clone_size: NA
cdr3_nt: TGTGCCAGCAGTTTAACAGCCCTTAATGAAAAACTGTTTTTT
cdr3_aa: CASSLTALNEKLFF

v_call: TRBV9
j_call: TRBJ2-2
d_call: NA
cdr3_length: 15
clone_size: NA
cdr3_nt: TGTGCCAGCAGCCCAGAGGGCGGAGACACCGGGGAGCTGTTTTTT
cdr3_aa: CASSPEGGDTGELFF

v_call: TRBV7-2
j_call: TRBJ1-2
d_call: NA
cdr3_length: 12
clone_size: NA
cdr3_nt: TGTGCCAGCAGCTTAGTTCCGGGTAGCTACACCTTC
cdr3_aa: CASSLVPGSYTF

v_call: TRBV29-1
j_call: TRBJ1-1
d_call: TRBD1
cdr3_length: 14
clone_size: NA
cdr3_nt: TGCAGCGTCGGGGGACAGGGGGCTCGCACTGAAGCTTTCTTT
cdr3_aa: CSVGGQGARTEAFF

v_call: TRBV2
j_call: TRBJ2-5
d_call: TRBD2
cdr3_length: 15
clone_size: NA
cdr3_nt: TGTGCCAGCAGTGATAGGGGACTAGCGAGAGAGACCCAGTACTTC
cdr3_aa: CASSDRGLARETQYF

v_call: TRBV7-9
j_call: TRBJ2-7
d_call: NA
cdr3_length: 12
clone_size: NA
cdr3_nt: TGTGCCAGCAGCTCCGGGTTCTACGAGCAGTACTTC
cdr3_aa: CASSSGFYEQYF

v_call: TRBV29-1
j_call: TRBJ2-2
d_call: TRBD1
cdr3_length: 14
clone_size: NA
cdr3_nt: TGCAGCGTTCTTCTGACAGGGAGCACCGGGGAGCTGTTTTTT
cdr3_aa: CSVLLTGSTGELFF

v_call: TRBV5-1
j_call: TRBJ1-1
d_call: NA
cdr3_length: 13
clone_size: NA
cdr3_nt: TGCGCCAGCAGCTACACAGGGAACACTGAAGCTTTCTTT
cdr3_aa: CASSYTGNTEAFF

v_call: TRBV5-1
j_call: TRBJ2-3
d_call: NA
cdr3_length: 14
clone_size: NA
cdr3_nt: TGCGCCAGCAGCTTGGACGGGTTCACAGATACGCAGTATTTT
cdr3_aa: CASSLDGFTDTQYF

v_call: TRBV21-1
j_call: TRBJ1-1
d_call: NA
cdr3_length: 12
clone_size: NA
cdr3_nt: TGTGCCAGCTTAAGTAGTAGGCGCGAAGCTTTCTTT
cdr3_aa: CASLSSRREAFF

v_call: TRBV4-2
j_call: TRBJ2-3
d_call: TRBD1
cdr3_length: 17
clone_size: NA
cdr3_nt: TGTGCCAGCAGCCAATCCATACCGGGACAGGGCACAGATACGCAGTATTTT
cdr3_aa: CASSQSIPGQGTDTQYF

v_call: TRBV9
j_call: TRBJ2-5
d_call: TRBD1
cdr3_length: 16
clone_size: NA
cdr3_nt: TGTGCCAGCAGCGTAGGAATCGGACAGGGGCAAGAGACCCAGTACTTC
cdr3_aa: CASSVGIGQGQETQYF

v_call: TRBV6-1
j_call: TRBJ2-7
d_call: TRBD1
cdr3_length: 14
clone_size: NA
cdr3_nt: TGTGCCAGCAGTGGGGACAGGGGTCGGGCCGAGCAGTACTTC
cdr3_aa: CASSGDRGRAEQYF

v_call: TRBV13
j_call: TRBJ2-1
d_call: NA
cdr3_length: 13
clone_size: NA
cdr3_nt: TGTGCCAGCAGCCCGACGGCGGGCAATGAGCAGTTCTTC
cdr3_aa: CASSPTAGNEQFF

v_call: TRBV5-4
j_call: TRBJ2-3
d_call: NA
cdr3_length: 15
clone_size: NA
cdr3_nt: TGTGCCAGCACCCCCCCGGGAAGTAGCACAGATACGCAGTATTTT
cdr3_aa: CASTPPGSSTDTQYF

v_call: TRBV28
j_call: TRBJ1-2
d_call: TRBD1
cdr3_length: 15
clone_size: NA
cdr3_nt: TGTGCCAGCAGTTTACCGACAGGGGATAACTATGGCTACACCTTC
cdr3_aa: CASSLPTGDNYGYTF

v_call: TRBV7-9
j_call: TRBJ2-1
d_call: TRBD1
cdr3_length: 15
clone_size: NA
cdr3_nt: TGTGCCAGCAGCTCCCGGGACAGGTCCTACAATGAGCAGTTCTTC
cdr3_aa: CASSSRDRSYNEQFF

v_call: TRBV2
j_call: TRBJ1-6
d_call: TRBD1
cdr3_length: 16
clone_size: few
cdr3_nt: TGTGCCAGCCAATCCAGGGGGGGAAGAACCAATTCACCCCTCCACTTT
cdr3_aa: CASQSRGGRTNSPLHF

v_call: TRBV10-3
j_call: TRBJ1-1
d_call: NA
cdr3_length: 11
clone_size: few
cdr3_nt: TGTGCCATCATATGGGGAACTGAAGCTTTCTTT
cdr3_aa: CAIIWGTEAFF

v_call: TRBV11-3
j_call: TRBJ2-1
d_call: TRBD2
cdr3_length: 16
clone_size: few
cdr3_nt: TGTGCCAGCAGCCCACCATGGAGCGGGAGTAGGAATGAGCAGTTCTTC
cdr3_aa: CASSPPWSGSRNEQFF

v_call: TRBV28
j_call: TRBJ1-1
d_call: NA
cdr3_length: 15
clone_size: NA
cdr3_nt: TGTGCCAGCAGTTTAGCGGCCAGGGAGAACACTGAAGCTTTCTTT
cdr3_aa: CASSLAARENTEAFF